Below, 17 T cell receptor beta chains from the same sample are listed, as sequenced in a study of blood T cell repertoires in COVID-19. TCRdb's copy holds only in-frame clones and misses some; the assay was immunoSEQ multiplex PCR. The data show about 280,000 clones, roughly 91% seen once. Sequencing was done on a sample of peripheral blood. These receptors were collected from a woman aged 25 to 39 with COVID-19, enrolled during active disease.

The sample holds one count of this clone. This chain connects TRBV19 to TRBJ2-1, with TRBD1 identical over 9 bases. Germline assignment: CDR1 LNHDA and CDR2 SQIVND (reference sequence). The V segment lost 11 bases and the J segment 6 bases; nucleotides outside the gene matches: 11. The CDR3 contains 14 residues. CDR3 sequence: CASSGQGGFNEQFF. The CDR3 nucleotides read TGTGCCTCCTCGGGACAGGGCGGATTCAATGAGCAGTTCTTC.

V and J are TRBV7-9 and TRBJ2-7, with 10 positions matching TRBD2. Germline lookup yields CDR1 SEHNR and CDR2 FQNEAQ (reference sequence). After removal of 1 base from V and 5 bases from J, the junction contained 8 bases not matched to a gene. The CDR3 covers 16 residues. For the CDR3, the DNA is TGTGCCAGCAGCTTAGAAGCGGGGGGGCTTTATAACGAGCAGTACTTC. Its protein is CASSLEAGGLYNEQYF.

The chain employs TRBV12-3 or TRBV12-4 and TRBJ1-5; D may be TRBD1 (5 bases). This CDR3 contains 13 residues. V was pared by 5 bases and J by 4 bases, with 9 bases between. This chain's CDR3 is CASSDSVNQPQHF. The CDR3 DNA is TGTGCCAGCAGTGACAGTGTAAATCAGCCCCAGCATTTT.

The V call is TRBV6-5, the J call TRBJ1-2; no clear D gene. Trimming removed 2 bases at V and 7 bases at J, with 14 bases between. In germline, CDR1 is MNHEY, CDR2 SVGAGI. This CDR3 is 14 amino acids long. In nucleotides, the CDR3 is TGTGCCAGCAGTTACACGGGGAGTGCTAGTGGCTACACCTTC. Protein product: CASSYTGSASGYTF.

The genes are TRBV6-2 or TRBV6-3 and TRBJ2-1, with D uncertain. Per the germline V gene, CDR1 is MNHEY and CDR2 is SVGEGT. The CDR3 contains 13 residues. The V end was cut by 6 bases, the J end by 4 bases, with 10 bases between. The CDR3 loop is CASSLSLYNEQFF. CDR3 in DNA: TGTGCCAGCAGCCTTTCTCTTTACAATGAGCAGTTCTTC.

The chain is built from TRBV28 and TRBJ1-2, with D tentatively TRBD1 (5 bases). This CDR3 is built from 14 residues. The V gene lost 3 bases and the J gene lost 3 bases, with 11 bases spanning the gap. The V gene's germline CDR1 is MDHEN and CDR2 SYDVKM. CDR3 bases: TGTGCCAGCAGTTTCTCCGCAGGGCACTATGGCTACACCTTC. This gives the protein CASSFSAGHYGYTF.

CDR3 sequence reads: CASSSNMGQSTDTQYF. CDR3 DNA sequence: TGCGCCAGCAGCTCGAATATGGGACAGAGCACAGATACGCAGTATTTT. This chain links TRBV5-1 with TRBJ2-3, with TRBD1 identical over 7 bases. V shed 3 bases, J shed 0 bases, and the junction held 7 bases outside the gene matches. This CDR3 region has 16 residues. The germline CDR1 and CDR2 sequences are SGHRS and YFSETQ.

The chain couples TRBV11-2 to TRBJ1-2; unclear D gene. This CDR3 has 12 residues. V lost 0 bases and J lost 8, with 7 bases in between. Per germline, CDR1 SGHAT and CDR2 FQNNGV. Here the CDR3 DNA reads TGTGCCAGCAGCTTAGAATCTCAGGGCTACACCTTC. It translates to CASSLESQGYTF.

The V call is TRBV1, the J call TRBJ2-1; the table calls TRBD2, which could not be checked here. TRBV1 is annotated as a pseudogene. CDR3 length equals 16 residues. For the CDR3, the DNA is TGCACCAGCAGCCAAGTCACGGGGGGACCCTACAATGAGCAGTTCTTC. Protein product: CTSSQVTGGPYNEQFF.

V gene TRBV11-2 combines with J gene TRBJ1-6; tentatively, D is TRBD1 (6 bases). Deletions cut 4 bases from V and 10 bases from J, with 14 bases between. The CDR3 contains 14 residues. Germline CDR1 reads SGHAT; CDR2 reads FQNNGV. DNA of the CDR3: TGTGCCAGCAGCTCTCGAACAGGGAACTCACCCCTCCACTTT. Translating gives CASSSRTGNSPLHF.

V gene TRBV27 combines with J gene TRBJ1-6; 8 bases agree with TRBD1. The junction had 8 bases not matched to a gene; V was cut back by 6 bases and J by 10 bases. CDR1 MNHEY and CDR2 SMNVEV come from the germline V gene (reference sequence). The CDR3 has 14 residues. DNA of the CDR3: TGTGCCAGCAGCGCGACAGGGGCATCGTCACCCCTCCACTTT. Amino acid sequence: CASSATGASSPLHF.

This clone was counted only a few times. This chain connects TRBV19 to TRBJ1-2; D gene uncertain. Germline assignment: CDR1 LNHDA and CDR2 SQIVND (reference sequence). The CDR3 covers 11 residues. V lost 5 bases and J 4 bases, leaving 5 bases between the germline ends. The CDR3 DNA is TGTGCCAGTAGTTACGGCTATGGCTACACCTTC. It translates to CASSYGYGYTF. Full variable domain (outside the CDR3, taken from reference TRBV19 and TRBJ1-2): DGGITQSPKYLFRKEGQNVTLSCEQNLNHDAMYWYRQDPGQGLRLIYYSQIVNDFQKGDIAEGYSVSREKKESFPLTVTSAQKNPTAFYLCASSYGYGYTFGSGTRLTVV.

V usage is TRBV19 and J usage is TRBJ1-5, with unresolved D. The CDR3 runs 16 residues. Between the trimmed V and J ends, which lost 9 bases and 0 bases, there was a span of 18 bases. Germline V gene data show CDR1 as LNHDA and CDR2 as SQIVND (reference sequence). CDR3 nucleotides: TGTGCCAGCGGCCACCTTCGCGGGTATAGCAATCAGCCCCAGCATTTT. Translation: CASGHLRGYSNQPQHF.

The chain couples TRBV5-1 to TRBJ2-2, with D maybe TRBD2 (7 bases). Germline CDR1 is SGHRS and CDR2 is YFSETQ. Between the trimmed V and J ends, which lost 3 bases and 6 bases, there was a span of 12 bases. CDR3 length: 14 amino acids. DNA of the CDR3: TGCGCCAGCAGCTATGCGGGGGCCGCCGGGGAGCTGTTTTTT. Its protein product is CASSYAGAAGELFF.

This clone was counted only a few times. V and J are TRBV6-1 and TRBJ2-1, with 8 nucleotides matching TRBD2. Germline values: CDR1 MNHNS, CDR2 SASEGT. J lost 5 bases, V lost 0 bases, and 3 bases had no gene match. The CDR3 covers 15 residues. In DNA form, the CDR3 reads TGTGCCAGCAGTGAAGCGTGGCGGGGGGACAATGAGCAGTTCTTC. Protein product: CASSEAWRGDNEQFF.

J is TRBJ1-4 and V is TRBV5-6; D is perhaps TRBD1 (5 bases). The germline V gene has CDR1 SGHDT and CDR2 YYEEEE. CDR3 length: 17 amino acids. V shed 0 bases and J shed 3 bases, with 15 bases lying between them. The CDR3 DNA sequence: TGTGCCAGCAGCTTGGGGACAAGACAGTCGCCTAATGAAAAACTGTTTTTT. Protein product: CASSLGTRQSPNEKLFF. Complete variable domain (other parts from reference TRBV5-6 and TRBJ1-4): DAGVTQSPTHLIKTRGQQVTLRCSPKSGHDTVSWYQQALGQGPQFIFQYYEEEERQRGNFPDRFSGHQFPNYSSELNVNALLLGDSALYLCASSLGTRQSPNEKLFFGSGTQLSVL.

This clone was seen a handful of times. The genes are TRBV19 and TRBJ2-7; tentatively, D is TRBD2 (6 bases). Germline CDR1 reads LNHDA; CDR2 reads SQIVND (reference sequence). V lost 3 bases, J lost 5 bases, and 11 bases lay in between. The CDR3 length is 13 residues. CDR3 protein: CASSMVGGHEQYF. The CDR3 DNA reads TGTGCCAGTAGTATGGTGGGGGGTCACGAGCAGTACTTC.